The 29 T cell receptor beta chains given below trace back to one sample, sequenced in a study of T cell repertoires in cytomegalovirus infection. Each CDR3 protein is one row after TCRdb ran MiXCR on the reads. Of 900,000 to 950,000 distinct CDR3 sequences listed, approximately 31% are singletons. Their antigens are not known. Sequencing was performed on cultured CD8+ T cells from PBMCs, taken from culture after CMV antigen stimulation. The receptors shown here come from a human donor in good health (CMV status not recorded). Some clones in this sample may be carry-over from other donors' samples.

The J gene is TRBJ2-7, the V gene TRBV28; 9 nucleotides match TRBD2. J gave up 7 bases and V 3 bases, and 4 bases lay outside the gene matches. Germline V gene sequence: CDR1 MDHEN, CDR2 SYDVKM. The CDR3 extends over 13 amino acids. The CDR3, as DNA: TGTGCCAGCAGTTTCAGCGGGGGGCTAGAGCAGTACGTC. Translation gives CASSFSGGLEQYV.

The CDR3 DNA sequence: TGTGCCACTTCGGGTTTAGGGGGACTCAATGAGCAGTTCTTC. It specifies CATSGLGGLNEQFF. This chain uses TRBV6-5 with TRBJ2-1; tentatively, D is TRBD1 or TRBD2 (6 bases each). CDR1 is MNHEY and CDR2 is SVGAGI in the germline V gene. Trimming left V 10 bases short and J 6 bases short, with 19 bases between. The CDR3 contains 14 residues.

This clonotype has only a few counts. This chain joins TRBV27 and TRBJ1-5; D uncertain. V shed 7 bases and J shed 3 bases, with 10 bases lying between them. Per the germline V gene, CDR1 is MNHEY and CDR2 is SMNVEV (reference sequence). The CDR3 length is 13 residues. The CDR3 reads CASTSGNNQPQHF. DNA for the CDR3: TGTGCCAGCACCAGTGGAAACAATCAGCCCCAGCATTTT.

The chain has TRBV6-1 and TRBJ2-2, with D hard to call. Deletions cut 1 base from V and 3 bases from J, with 6 bases between. The length of the CDR3 is 14 residues. Germline assignment: CDR1 MNHNS and CDR2 SASEGT. CDR3 in amino acids: CASSEGRYTGELFF. CDR3 nucleotide sequence: TGTGCCAGCAGTGAAGGACGGTACACCGGGGAGCTGTTTTTT.

Only a few counts were recorded for this clonotype. This chain joins TRBV7-9 and TRBJ1-6; D unresolved. Trimming left V 6 bases short and J 9 bases short, with 15 bases between. CDR3 length: 14 residues. CDR1 SEHNR and CDR2 FQNEAQ come from the germline V gene (reference sequence). The CDR3 DNA reads TGTGCCAGCAGGGACCGTCCTGGCGGTTCACCCCTCCACTTT. Its protein product is CASRDRPGGSPLHF.

A few counts support this clonotype. The rearrangement uses TRBV6-2 or TRBV6-3 and TRBJ2-7; D ambiguous. V was clipped by 2 bases and J by 7 bases, with 6 bases between them. The CDR3 is 11 amino acids. CDR1 MNHEY and CDR2 SVGEGT come from the germline V gene. The CDR3 reads CASSYNREQYF. As DNA, the CDR3 is TGTGCCAGCAGTTACAACCGGGAGCAGTACTTC.

Remarks on this clonotype: This may stem from a read error, because a much larger clone lies one nucleotide away. The rearrangement uses TRBV7-2 and TRBJ2-7; 9 bases align to TRBD2. The CDR3 length is 16 residues. V was clipped by 8 bases and J by 5 bases; unmatched bases: 16. From germline, CDR1 is SGHTA and CDR2 FQGNSA. CDR3 coding DNA: TGTGCCAGCTGCACCTCCGGGACTAGCCCTCCCGACGAGCAGTACTTC. This codes for CASCTSGTSPPDEQYF.

This clonotype was seen a handful of times. The chain employs TRBV6-5 and TRBJ2-5; the D gene is possibly TRBD1 (6 bases). The CDR3 is 13 residues long. Germline V CDR1 and CDR2: MNHEY, SVGAGI. V shed 4 bases and J shed 3 bases, with 9 bases lying between them. The CDR3 sequence is CASSLWTEETQYF. As DNA, the CDR3 is TGTGCCAGCAGTTTATGGACAGAAGAGACCCAGTACTTC.

This clonotype was seen only a few times. The CDR3 spells CASSLQIRGPLGTQYF. The CDR3, as DNA: TGTGCCAGCAGTTTACAGATCAGGGGTCCTCTGGGGACCCAGTACTTC. The J gene is TRBJ2-5, the V gene TRBV12-3 or TRBV12-4; possible D gene TRBD1, 6 bases. V lost 2 bases, J lost 7 bases, and 20 bases lay in between. CDR3 length: 16 amino acids.

This clonotype was picked up many times. V and J are TRBV11-2 and TRBJ2-3, with D uncertain. The CDR3 runs to 14 residues. The germline V gene encodes CDR1 SGHAT and CDR2 FQNNGV. Between the trimmed V and J ends, which lost 4 bases and 4 bases, there was a span of 12 bases. CDR3 loop: CASSSYLGPDTQYF. The CDR3 bases are TGTGCCAGCAGCTCGTACTTAGGACCAGATACGCAGTATTTT.

This clonotype was recorded many times. The chain combines TRBV6-1 with TRBJ2-2, with TRBD1 as a possible D gene (6 bases). This CDR3 comprises 14 residues. V was cut by 7 bases and J by 4 bases, with 13 bases left in between. Germline V lookup: CDR1 MNHNS, CDR2 SASEGT. The CDR3 protein is CASKRGLVTGELFF. CDR3 nucleotides: TGTGCCAGCAAGAGGGGGTTGGTCACCGGGGAGCTGTTTTTT.

On this clonotype: At one of its ends the junction is not consistent with the germline gene, which may arise from a read error. The chain is built from TRBV7-9 and TRBJ1-1; unclear D gene. Germline-derived CDR1 and CDR2 are SEHNR and FQNEAQ (reference sequence). This CDR3 is 12 amino acids long. The CDR3 DNA is TGTGTCAGCAGCCATCTTATCACTGAAGCTTTCTTT. Residues: CVSSHLITEAFF.

This clonotype was seen at least ten times. The gene calls are TRBV7-9 and TRBJ1-2; D unclear. Germline CDR1 is SEHNR and CDR2 is FQNEAQ (reference sequence). V lost 1 base to trimming and J lost 6 bases, with 18 bases between them. CDR3 size: 16 residues. This chain's CDR3 is CASSLGIGNEVDGYTF. The CDR3 DNA is TGTGCCAGCAGCTTAGGTATCGGGAATGAAGTCGATGGCTACACCTTC.

This clonotype has at least ten counts. This chain uses TRBV7-8 with TRBJ2-1, with TRBD2 identical over 8 bases. Trimming removed 5 bases from V and 7 bases from J; junction bases left unmatched: 13. This CDR3 is built from 16 residues. The germline V gene encodes CDR1 SGHVS and CDR2 FQNEAQ. Here the CDR3 reads CASSPRVAGSRNEQFF. The DNA for the CDR3 is TGTGCCAGCAGCCCCCGGGTAGCGGGGTCGAGGAATGAGCAGTTCTTC.

J is TRBJ2-1 and V is TRBV6-2 or TRBV6-3; D remains unclear. Germline loops: CDR1 MNHEY, CDR2 SVGEGT. V was clipped by 2 bases and J by 2 bases, with 10 bases between them. The CDR3 is 15 residues long. The CDR3 loop is CASSYAANAYNEQFF. The DNA of the CDR3 is TGTGCCAGCAGTTACGCCGCAAATGCCTACAATGAGCAGTTCTTC.

This clonotype was observed a handful of times. The rearrangement links TRBV7-9 to TRBJ1-1; D may be TRBD1 (6 bases). Germline V gives CDR1 SEHNR, CDR2 FQNEAQ (reference sequence). The ends were cut back, 6 bases at V and 8 bases at J, with 13 bases in the middle. This CDR3 spans 12 amino acids. The CDR3 DNA follows: TGTGCCAGCAGAAACGGACAGCGAGAAGCTTTCTTT. Its translation: CASRNGQREAFF.

This clonotype has more than one count but fewer than ten. This chain uses TRBV6-2 or TRBV6-3 with TRBJ2-7; D unclear. V lost 6 bases, J lost 6 bases, and 12 bases lay in between. Looked up from germline, CDR1 is MNHEY and CDR2 is SVGEGT. This CDR3 comprises 12 residues. The CDR3 region has the DNA TGTGCCAGCAGCTACCTCAGGCGCGAGCAGTACTTC. Its protein is CASSYLRREQYF.

In its sample, this clonotype was seen a few times. This sequence joins TRBV27 and TRBJ2-1; 9 bases are shared with TRBD1. Germline V lookup: CDR1 MNHEY, CDR2 SMNVEV (reference sequence). J lost 0 bases, V lost 5 bases, and 8 bases had no gene match. The length of the CDR3 is 17 residues. The CDR3 loop is CASSPLPGQGSYNEQFF. The CDR3 nucleotides read TGTGCCAGCAGTCCCCTCCCGGGACAGGGCTCCTACAATGAGCAGTTCTTC.

The table lists this clonotype with many counts. V gene TRBV7-6 combines with J gene TRBJ1-3; 7 bases map to TRBD1. CDR1 and CDR2 (germline): SGHVS, FNYEAQ. Unmatched junction bases numbered 13, after V lost 5 bases and J lost 0 bases. The CDR3 has 18 amino acids. The CDR3 DNA reads TGTGCCAGCAGCATCGGGACAGACGTAAAAAGCTCTGGAAACACCATATATTTT. This translates into CASSIGTDVKSSGNTIYF.

This chain uses TRBV2 with TRBJ2-3; TRBD2 matches at 8 bases. CDR3 length: 15 residues. Per germline, CDR1 SNHLY and CDR2 FYNNEI. V was pared by 7 bases and J by 0 bases, with 6 bases of the junction left unmatched. The CDR3 reads CASIQTSASTDTQYF. As DNA, the CDR3 is TGTGCCAGCATTCAGACTAGCGCGAGCACAGATACGCAGTATTTT.

The rearrangement uses TRBV27 and TRBJ2-5; D is uncertain. The CDR3 sequence is 12 residues long. Germline lookup yields CDR1 MNHEY and CDR2 SMNVEV (reference sequence). V lost 7 bases to trimming and J lost 7 bases, with 13 bases between them. The CDR3 loop is CASMQKDRTQYF. In DNA, the CDR3 is TGTGCCAGCATGCAAAAGGATAGGACCCAGTACTTC.

The chain uses TRBV7-9 and TRBJ2-1; TRBD1 or TRBD2 may be the D gene (5 bases each). The CDR3 totals 17 residues. The germline CDR1 and CDR2 sequences are SEHNR and FQNEAQ (reference sequence). V was pared by 7 bases and J by 1 base, with 20 bases between. This chain's CDR3 is CASNQMSGPTSYNEQFF. In nucleotides, the CDR3 is TGTGCCAGCAACCAAATGTCGGGACCGACGTCCTACAATGAGCAGTTCTTC.

This clonotype was found many times. The chain joins TRBV5-4 to TRBJ2-1, with D uncertain. The germline V and J ends were trimmed by 0 bases and 4 bases, with 8 bases remaining between them. Germline V CDR1 and CDR2: SGHNT, YYREEE (reference sequence). The CDR3 sequence is 14 residues long. CDR3 sequence: CASSLGSVYNEQFF. CDR3 nucleotides: TGTGCCAGCAGCTTGGGTTCGGTTTACAATGAGCAGTTCTTC.

This clonotype was picked up many times. This chain connects TRBV7-6 to TRBJ1-5, with D unresolved. Trimming removed 2 bases at V and 5 bases at J, with 13 bases between. Germline assignment: CDR1 SGHVS and CDR2 FNYEAQ. The CDR3 runs to 15 residues. CDR3 amino acids: CASSLRPSQDQPQHF. The DNA of the CDR3 is TGTGCCAGCAGCTTACGGCCATCTCAGGATCAGCCCCAGCATTTT.

The CDR3 region is CASSLPRVRETQYF. DNA for the CDR3: TGTGCCAGCAGTTTACCCAGGGTTAGAGAGACCCAGTACTTC. The gene calls are TRBV12-3 or TRBV12-4 and TRBJ2-5, with D maybe TRBD1 (5 bases). The V and J ends lost 2 bases and 4 bases respectively, with 11 bases between them. This CDR3 region has 14 residues.

The V call is TRBV12-3 or TRBV12-4, the J call TRBJ2-3, with a tentative D call TRBD2 (5 bases). Between the trimmed V and J ends, which lost 5 bases and 7 bases, there was a span of 13 bases. CDR3 size: 13 residues. CDR3 bases: TGTGCCAGCAGTGACTCAAGCGGAAATACGCAGTATTTT. Its translation: CASSDSSGNTQYF.

This clonotype appeared a few times. V gene TRBV6-5 combines with J gene TRBJ2-1; a possible D gene is TRBD1 (6 bases). The CDR3 is 16 amino acids. V lost 6 bases, J lost 0 bases, and 15 bases lay in between. Per germline, CDR1 MNHEY and CDR2 SVGAGI. The CDR3 is CASRPYTGSSYNEQFF. Written as DNA, the CDR3 is TGTGCCAGCAGACCTTACACAGGGAGCTCCTACAATGAGCAGTTCTTC.

The V gene is TRBV18, the J gene TRBJ2-1, with a weak D call TRBD2 (5 bases). Germline CDR1 KGHSH, CDR2 LQKENI. V was pared by 3 bases and J by 5 bases, with 17 bases between. The CDR3 sequence is 16 residues long. For the CDR3, the DNA is TGTGCCAGCTCACCCACCGAGGGAATTAGGAACAATGAGCAGTTCTTC. Protein product: CASSPTEGIRNNEQFF.

This clonotype occurred a few times. The chain employs TRBV6-2 or TRBV6-3 and TRBJ2-5; 8 bases line up with TRBD1. With V trimmed by 0 bases and J by 5 bases, 11 bases remained unmatched. Germline-derived CDR1 and CDR2 are MNHEY and SVGEGT. There are 17 residues in the CDR3. The CDR3 is CASSYSRETGDRETQYF. CDR3 in DNA: TGTGCCAGCAGTTACTCGAGAGAGACAGGGGACCGGGAGACCCAGTACTTC.